This is a list of T cell receptor beta chains from one sample in a study of blood T cell repertoires in COVID-19. The table came from immunoSEQ multiplex PCR; TCRdb's copy has only in-frame clones and leaves some out. Here the sample spans around 68,000 clones, about 94% being singletons. The source material was peripheral blood. These receptors all stem from a man in his sixties or seventies with active COVID-19. The CDR3 runs from the conserved cysteine through the conserved F or W. D genes are given only for firm matches. Expanded clones are given a class, and other clones once, few, many or no size at all.

V: TRBV3-1/TRBV3-2; J: TRBJ2-2; size: .; D: .; CDR3: CASSQFWGPDTGELFF; DNA: TGTGCCAGCAGCCAATTCTGGGGGCCGGACACCGGGGAGCTGTTTTTT
V: TRBV5-1; J: TRBJ2-7; size: .; D: TRBD1; CDR3: CASSTGTGVRTYEQYF; DNA: TGCGCCAGCAGCACCGGAACAGGGGTTCGTACCTACGAGCAGTACTTC
V: TRBV5-1; J: TRBJ2-2; size: .; D: .; CDR3: CASSPGRGLVGTGELFF; DNA: TGCGCCAGCAGCCCTGGCCGAGGTCTTGTCGGCACCGGGGAGCTGTTTTTT
V: TRBV10-1; J: TRBJ1-5; size: .; D: .; CDR3: CASSGAQSGVDQPQHF; DNA: TGCGCCAGCAGTGGTGCGCAGTCAGGGGTGGATCAGCCCCAGCATTTT
V: TRBV5-1; J: TRBJ1-2; size: .; D: TRBD1; CDR3: CASSLEGAGQGDYGYTF; DNA: TGCGCCAGCAGCTTGGAGGGGGCCGGACAGGGGGACTATGGCTACACCTTC
V: TRBV11-3; J: TRBJ2-5; size: .; D: .; CDR3: CASSPKETQYF; DNA: TGTGCCAGCAGCCCCAAAGAGACCCAGTACTTC
V: TRBV3-1/TRBV3-2; J: TRBJ1-5; size: few; D: .; CDR3: CASSQDRSNQPQHF; DNA: TGTGCCAGCAGCCAAGATAGAAGTAATCAGCCCCAGCATTTT
V: TRBV19; J: TRBJ2-3; size: .; D: TRBD2; CDR3: CASSIPSGGADTQYF; DNA: TGTGCCAGTAGTATTCCTAGCGGGGGAGCAGATACGCAGTATTTT
V: TRBV10-3; J: TRBJ1-3; size: .; D: .; CDR3: CAISESERVSGNTIYF; DNA: TGTGCCATCAGTGAGTCGGAGCGGGTCTCTGGAAACACCATATATTTT
V: TRBV27; J: TRBJ1-2; size: .; D: TRBD1; CDR3: CASRLRDSNGYTF; DNA: TGTGCCAGCAGGCTCCGGGACAGTAATGGCTACACCTTC
V: TRBV2; J: TRBJ1-6; size: .; D: TRBD1; CDR3: CASRGGTGDNSPLHF; DNA: TGTGCCAGCAGGGGGGGGACAGGGGACAATTCACCCCTCCACTTT
V: TRBV19; J: TRBJ1-4; size: .; D: TRBD1; CDR3: CASTPDRGLSNEKLFF; DNA: TGTGCCAGTACCCCGGACAGGGGGCTATCTAATGAAAAACTGTTTTTT
V: TRBV5-1; J: TRBJ1-4; size: .; D: .; CDR3: CASSPGQTLGEKLFF; DNA: TGCGCCAGCAGTCCCGGACAGACACTCGGTGAAAAACTGTTTTTT